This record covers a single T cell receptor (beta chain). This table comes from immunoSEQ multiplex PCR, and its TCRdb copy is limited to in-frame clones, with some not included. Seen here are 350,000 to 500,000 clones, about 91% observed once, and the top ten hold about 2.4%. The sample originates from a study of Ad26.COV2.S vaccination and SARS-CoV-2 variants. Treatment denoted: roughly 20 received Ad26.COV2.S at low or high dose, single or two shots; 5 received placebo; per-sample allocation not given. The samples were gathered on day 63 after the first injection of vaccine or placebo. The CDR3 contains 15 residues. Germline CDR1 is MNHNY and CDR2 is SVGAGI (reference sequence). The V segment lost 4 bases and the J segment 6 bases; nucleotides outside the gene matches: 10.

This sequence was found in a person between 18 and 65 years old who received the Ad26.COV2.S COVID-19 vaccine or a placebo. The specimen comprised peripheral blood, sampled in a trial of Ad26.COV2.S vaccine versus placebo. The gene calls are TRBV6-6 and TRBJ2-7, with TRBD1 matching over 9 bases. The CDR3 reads CASSSPGTGISEQYF. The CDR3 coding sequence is TGTGCCAGCAGTTCTCCGGGGACAGGGATTTCCGAGCAGTACTTC.